This T cell receptor beta chain appears in the sequencing data of a study of cytomegalovirus exposure and HLA in healthy donors. In the study overall: Unique TCRs numbering roughly 80 million, obtained from HLA-typed donors, made up an early data release.

It was with 60 Vbeta and 13 Jbeta primers that the PCR ran. Generated by immunoSEQ multiplex PCR, the TCRdb table keeps only in-frame clones and is missing some. The repertoire has approximately 170,000 clones, 70% to 75% of them found once; the top ten carry about 5%. Study-wide findings and caveats: The Asian-associated ancestry cluster reportedly had fewer N-insertions than the roughly 670-donor mean in a later analysis.

CDR1 and CDR2 (germline): MNHEY, SVGAGI. CDR3 length: 15 amino acids. V trimming: 7 bases; J trimming: 9 bases; junction bases outside the gene matches: 9. With regard to this clone: Its antigen remains unknown.

The sample was PBMCs. This TCR was sampled from a young man in good health and CMV-seropositive. The V gene is TRBV6-5, the J gene TRBJ2-1, with 13 positions matching TRBD2. CDR3 amino acids: CASNRGTSGMGEQFF. The CDR3 nucleotides are TGTGCCAGCAACCGAGGGACTAGCGGGATGGGTGAGCAGTTCTTC.